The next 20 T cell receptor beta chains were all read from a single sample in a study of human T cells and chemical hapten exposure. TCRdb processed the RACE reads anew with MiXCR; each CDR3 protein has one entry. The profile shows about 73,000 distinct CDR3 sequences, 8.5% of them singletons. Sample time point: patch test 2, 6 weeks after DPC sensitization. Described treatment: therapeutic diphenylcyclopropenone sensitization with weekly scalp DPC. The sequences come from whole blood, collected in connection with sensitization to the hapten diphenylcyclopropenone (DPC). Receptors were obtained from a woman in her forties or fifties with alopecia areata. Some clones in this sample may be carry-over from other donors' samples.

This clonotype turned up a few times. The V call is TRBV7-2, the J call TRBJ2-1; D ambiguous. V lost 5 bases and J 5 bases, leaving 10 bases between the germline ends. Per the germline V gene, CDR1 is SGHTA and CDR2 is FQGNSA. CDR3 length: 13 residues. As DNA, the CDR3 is TGTGCCAGCAGCCCGACTTCCGACAATGAGCAGTTCTTC. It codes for CASSPTSDNEQFF.

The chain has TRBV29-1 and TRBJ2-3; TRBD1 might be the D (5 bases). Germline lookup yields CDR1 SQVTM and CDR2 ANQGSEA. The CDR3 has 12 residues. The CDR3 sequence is CSARVGTDTQYF. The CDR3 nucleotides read TGCAGTGCCAGGGTTGGCACAGATACGCAGTATTTT.

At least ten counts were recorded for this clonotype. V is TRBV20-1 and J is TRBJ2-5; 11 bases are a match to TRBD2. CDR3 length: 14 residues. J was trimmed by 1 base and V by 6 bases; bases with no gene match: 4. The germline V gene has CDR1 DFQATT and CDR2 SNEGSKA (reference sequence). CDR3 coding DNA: TGCAGTGCCGTAGGACTAGCGGGCCAAGAGACCCAGTACTTC. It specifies CSAVGLAGQETQYF.

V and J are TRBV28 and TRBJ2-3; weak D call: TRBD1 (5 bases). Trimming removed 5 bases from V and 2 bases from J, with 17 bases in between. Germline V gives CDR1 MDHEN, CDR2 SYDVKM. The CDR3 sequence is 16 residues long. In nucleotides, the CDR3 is TGTGCCAGCAGTCCCCCTTGGGGCCTAGACACAGATACGCAGTATTTT. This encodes CASSPPWGLDTDTQYF.

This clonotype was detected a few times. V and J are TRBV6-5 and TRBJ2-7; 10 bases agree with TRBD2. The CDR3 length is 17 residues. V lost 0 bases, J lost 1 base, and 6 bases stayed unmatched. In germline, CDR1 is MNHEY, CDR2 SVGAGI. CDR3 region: CASSYSKASGRSYEQYF. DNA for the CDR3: TGTGCCAGCAGTTACTCGAAAGCTAGCGGGAGATCCTACGAGCAGTACTTC.

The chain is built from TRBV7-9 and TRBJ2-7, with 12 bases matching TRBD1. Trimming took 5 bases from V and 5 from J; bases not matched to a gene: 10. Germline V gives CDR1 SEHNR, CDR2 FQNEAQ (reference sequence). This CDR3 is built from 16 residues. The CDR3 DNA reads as TGTGCCAGCAGCCATCCGGGACAGGGGGCTCGTGACGAGCAGTACTTC. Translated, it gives CASSHPGQGARDEQYF.

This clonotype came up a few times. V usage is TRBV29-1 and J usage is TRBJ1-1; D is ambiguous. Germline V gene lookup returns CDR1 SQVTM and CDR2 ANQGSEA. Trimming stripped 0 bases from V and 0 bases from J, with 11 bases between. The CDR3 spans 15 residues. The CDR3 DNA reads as TGCAGCGTTGAAGATCTGGGGTCCATGAACACTGAAGCTTTCTTT. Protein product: CSVEDLGSMNTEAFF.

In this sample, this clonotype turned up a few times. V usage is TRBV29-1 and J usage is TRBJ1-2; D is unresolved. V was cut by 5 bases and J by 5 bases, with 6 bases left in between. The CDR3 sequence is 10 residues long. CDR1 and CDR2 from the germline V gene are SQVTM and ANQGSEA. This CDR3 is CSVYLYGYTF. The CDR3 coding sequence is TGCAGCGTTTATCTGTATGGCTACACCTTC.

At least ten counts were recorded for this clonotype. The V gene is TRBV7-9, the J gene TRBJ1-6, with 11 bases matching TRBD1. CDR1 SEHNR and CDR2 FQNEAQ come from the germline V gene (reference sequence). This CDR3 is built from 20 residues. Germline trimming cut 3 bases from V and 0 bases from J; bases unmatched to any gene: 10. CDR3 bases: TGTGCCAGCAGCTTCAACCCGGGACAGGGGGTCGGCTCCTATAATTCACCCCTCCACTTT. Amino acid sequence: CASSFNPGQGVGSYNSPLHF.

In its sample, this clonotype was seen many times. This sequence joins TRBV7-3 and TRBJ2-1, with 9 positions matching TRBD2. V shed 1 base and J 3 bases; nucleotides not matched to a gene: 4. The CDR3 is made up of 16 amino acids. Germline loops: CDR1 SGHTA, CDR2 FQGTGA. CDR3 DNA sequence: TGTGCCAGCAGCTTAAGGGTAGCGGGGGACTACAATGAGCAGTTCTTC. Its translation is CASSLRVAGDYNEQFF.

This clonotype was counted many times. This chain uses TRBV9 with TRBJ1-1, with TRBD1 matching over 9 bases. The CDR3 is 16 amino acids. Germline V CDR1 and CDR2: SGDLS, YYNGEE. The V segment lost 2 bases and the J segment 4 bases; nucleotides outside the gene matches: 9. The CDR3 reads CASSVGPGTGPTEAFF. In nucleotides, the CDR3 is TGTGCCAGCAGCGTCGGTCCCGGGACAGGGCCCACTGAAGCTTTCTTT.

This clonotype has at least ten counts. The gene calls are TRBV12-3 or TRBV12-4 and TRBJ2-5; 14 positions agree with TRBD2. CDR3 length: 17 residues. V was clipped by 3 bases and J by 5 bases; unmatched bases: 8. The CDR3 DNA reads TGTGCCAGCAGTTTCGGCCCCGGGACTAGCGGGAGTGAGACCCAGTACTTC. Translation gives CASSFGPGTSGSETQYF.

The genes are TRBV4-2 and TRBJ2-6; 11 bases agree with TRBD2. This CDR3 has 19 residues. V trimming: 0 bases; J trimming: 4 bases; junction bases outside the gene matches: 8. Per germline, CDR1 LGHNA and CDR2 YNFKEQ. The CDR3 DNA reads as TGTGCCAGCAGCCAAGATAGGCTAGCGGGGGGTCGCGGGGCCAACGTCCTGACTTTC. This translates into CASSQDRLAGGRGANVLTF.

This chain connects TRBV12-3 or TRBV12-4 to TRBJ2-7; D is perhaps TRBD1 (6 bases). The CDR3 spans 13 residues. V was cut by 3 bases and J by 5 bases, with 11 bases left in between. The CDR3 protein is CASSLNRVHEQYF. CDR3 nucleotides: TGTGCCAGCAGTTTGAACAGGGTCCACGAGCAGTACTTC.

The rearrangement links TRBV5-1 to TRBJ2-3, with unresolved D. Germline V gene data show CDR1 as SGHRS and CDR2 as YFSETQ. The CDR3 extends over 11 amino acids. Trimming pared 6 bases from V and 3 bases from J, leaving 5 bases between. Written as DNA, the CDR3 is TGCGCCAGCACCCAAACAGATACGCAGTATTTT. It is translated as CASTQTDTQYF.

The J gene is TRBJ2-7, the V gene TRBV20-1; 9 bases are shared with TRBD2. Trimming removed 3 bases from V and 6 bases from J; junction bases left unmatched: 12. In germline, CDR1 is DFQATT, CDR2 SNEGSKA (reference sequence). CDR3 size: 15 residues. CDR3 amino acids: CSARNLKREDSEQYF. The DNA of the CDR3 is TGCAGTGCTAGGAACCTCAAGCGGGAGGACAGCGAGCAGTACTTC.

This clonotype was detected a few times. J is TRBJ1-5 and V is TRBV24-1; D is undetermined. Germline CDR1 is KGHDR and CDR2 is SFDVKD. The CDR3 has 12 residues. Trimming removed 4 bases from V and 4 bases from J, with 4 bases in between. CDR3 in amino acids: CATSEHNQPQHF. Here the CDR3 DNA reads TGTGCCACCAGTGAGCATAATCAGCCCCAGCATTTT.

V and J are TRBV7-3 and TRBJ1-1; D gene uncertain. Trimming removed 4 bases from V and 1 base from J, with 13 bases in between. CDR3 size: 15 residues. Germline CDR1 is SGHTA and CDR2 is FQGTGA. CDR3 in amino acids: CASSSSGRENTEAFF. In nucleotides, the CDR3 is TGTGCCAGCAGCTCATCAGGAAGAGAGAACACTGAAGCTTTCTTT.

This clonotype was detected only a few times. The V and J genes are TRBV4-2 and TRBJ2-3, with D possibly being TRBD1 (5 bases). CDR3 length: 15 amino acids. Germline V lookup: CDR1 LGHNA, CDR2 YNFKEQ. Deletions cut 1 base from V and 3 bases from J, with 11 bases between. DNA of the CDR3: TGTGCCAGCAGCCAAGTGCAGGGATTTACAGATACGCAGTATTTT. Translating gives CASSQVQGFTDTQYF.

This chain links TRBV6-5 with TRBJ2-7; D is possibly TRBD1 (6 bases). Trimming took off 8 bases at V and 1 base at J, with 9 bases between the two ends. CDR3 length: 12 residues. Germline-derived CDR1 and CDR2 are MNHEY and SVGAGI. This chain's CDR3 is CASQQGSYEQYF. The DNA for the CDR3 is TGTGCCAGCCAACAGGGATCCTACGAGCAGTACTTC.